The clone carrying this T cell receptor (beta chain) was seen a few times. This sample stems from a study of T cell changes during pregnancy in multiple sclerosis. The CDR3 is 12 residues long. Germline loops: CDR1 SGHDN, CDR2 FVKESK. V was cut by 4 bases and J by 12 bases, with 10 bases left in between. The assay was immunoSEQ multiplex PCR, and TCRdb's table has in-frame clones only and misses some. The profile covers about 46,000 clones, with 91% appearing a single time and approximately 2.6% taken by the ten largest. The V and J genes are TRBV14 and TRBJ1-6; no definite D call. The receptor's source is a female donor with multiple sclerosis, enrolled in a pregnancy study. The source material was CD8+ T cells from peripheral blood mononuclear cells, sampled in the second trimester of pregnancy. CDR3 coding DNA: TGTGCCAGCAGCCGCCTAACAGAACCCCTCCACTTT. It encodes CASSRLTEPLHF.